This T cell receptor (beta chain) originates from a study of STAT5B mutations in CD4+ large granular lymphocyte leukemia. In this sample, this clone turned up once. Clones were sequenced by immunoSEQ multiplex PCR, and TCRdb holds only the in-frame ones, with some missing. The repertoire holds 25,000 to 30,000 clones, about 69% seen once, with about 3.1% in the top ten. Between the trimmed V and J ends, which lost 0 bases and 5 bases, there was a span of 15 bases. The CDR3 has 16 residues. Germline values: CDR1 SGHRS, CDR2 YFSETQ. This receptor was identified in a human donor in good health. V usage is TRBV5-1 and J usage is TRBJ1-3; D unclear. Sequencing was performed on CD4+ T cells from blood buffy coats. The CDR3 nucleotides read TGCGCCAGCAGCTTGGCGGGGTCGGGAGGCAGAAACACCATATATTTT. This encodes CASSLAGSGGRNTIYF. Filled out from reference TRBV5-1 and TRBJ1-3, the complete variable domain reads KAGVTQTPRYLIKTRGQQVTLSCSPISGHRSVSWYQQTPGQGLQFLFEYFSETQRNKGNFPGRFSGRQFSNSRSEMNVSTLELGDSALYLCASSLAGSGGRNTIYFGEGSWLTVV.